The 16 T cell receptor beta chains listed next were all sequenced from one sample in a study of OX40 agonist ivuxolimab in advanced cancers. The table came from immunoSEQ multiplex PCR; TCRdb's copy has only in-frame clones and leaves some out. The table lists tens of thousands of clones, about 90% of them singletons. The sample was CD4+ or CD8+ T cells sorted from blood, taken in a trial of the OX40 agonist ivuxolimab. The receptors originated from an adult with an advanced solid tumor such as melanoma, head and neck, liver or kidney cancer.

This clone was seen only once. The chain couples TRBV28 to TRBJ1-2; 8 positions match TRBD1. The CDR3 contains 15 residues. Germline V gene lookup returns CDR1 MDHEN and CDR2 SYDVKM. V shed 1 base, J shed 4 bases, and the junction held 5 bases outside the gene matches. The CDR3 DNA reads as TGTGCCAGCAGTTTATTTCGAACAGGGGGCTATGGCTACACCTTC. Amino acid sequence: CASSLFRTGGYGYTF.

The gene calls are TRBV7-3 and TRBJ2-3, with unresolved D. CDR3 size: 15 residues. Per the germline V gene, CDR1 is SGHTA and CDR2 is FQGTGA. The V end was cut by 0 bases, the J end by 6 bases, with 13 bases between. The CDR3 reads CASSLTPTFLDTQYF. In DNA, the CDR3 is TGTGCCAGCAGCTTAACGCCAACCTTTTTGGATACGCAGTATTTT.

The chain couples TRBV28 to TRBJ2-1; 11 nucleotides agree with TRBD2. This CDR3 contains 16 residues. Germline V lookup: CDR1 MDHEN, CDR2 SYDVKM. V shed 6 bases and J 3 bases; nucleotides not matched to a gene: 7. The CDR3 nucleotides are TGTGCCAGCAGCGTTAGCGGGAGGGCCAGCTACAATGAGCAGTTCTTC. Its translation: CASSVSGRASYNEQFF.

V is TRBV28 and J is TRBJ1-5; D unresolved. V lost 3 bases to trimming and J lost 1 base, with 10 bases between them. The CDR3 is made up of 15 amino acids. Germline loops: CDR1 MDHEN, CDR2 SYDVKM. The CDR3 region is CASSFSYGSNQPQHF. The CDR3 region has the DNA TGTGCCAGCAGTTTCTCCTACGGGAGCAATCAGCCCCAGCATTTT. Supplemented by reference TRBV28 and TRBJ1-5, the full variable domain reads DVKVTQSSRYLVKRTGEKVFLECVQDMDHENMFWYRQDPGLGLRLIYFSYDVKMKEKGDIPEGYSVSREKKERFSLILESASTNQTSMYLCASSFSYGSNQPQHFGDGTRLSIL.

The chain has TRBV18 and TRBJ1-5, with a weak D call TRBD1 (5 bases). Trimming took off 6 bases at V and 0 bases at J, with 12 bases between the two ends. Germline CDR1 reads KGHSH; CDR2 reads LQKENI. CDR3 length: 15 amino acids. The CDR3 DNA follows: TGTGCCAGCTCGTTCGACAGTAATAGCAATCAGCCCCAGCATTTT. This encodes CASSFDSNSNQPQHF.

This clone has just one count. The rearrangement uses TRBV6-5 and TRBJ2-2, with D perhaps matching TRBD1 (5 bases). Trimming pared 6 bases from V and 6 bases from J, leaving 8 bases between. This CDR3 has 12 amino acids. The germline CDR1 and CDR2 sequences are MNHEY and SVGAGI. CDR3 in DNA: TGTGCCAGCAGAAGGGGCGCCGGGGAGCTGTTTTTT. This codes for CASRRGAGELFF.

With respect to this clone: The same CDR3 can be traced to other DNA sequences in this sample. V usage is TRBV5-1 and J usage is TRBJ2-5; 14 bases map to TRBD2. V lost 3 bases to trimming and J lost 5 bases; unmatched junction nucleotides: 9. The CDR3 covers 17 residues. Per germline, CDR1 SGHRS and CDR2 YFSETQ. The CDR3 DNA follows: TGCGCCAGCAGCTCTGGACTAGCGGGAGGCCGGGGGGAGACCCAGTACTTC. Translating it yields CASSSGLAGGRGETQYF.

V gene TRBV11-2 combines with J gene TRBJ2-5; TRBD1 aligns across 8 bases. Germline V gene data show CDR1 as SGHAT and CDR2 as FQNNGV. This CDR3 comprises 14 residues. J gave up 4 bases and V 3 bases, and 4 bases lay outside the gene matches. CDR3 residues: CASSFFGQGETQYF. CDR3 coding DNA: TGTGCCAGCAGCTTTTTTGGACAGGGAGAGACCCAGTACTTC.

The V and J genes are TRBV7-9 and TRBJ1-2; 9 bases match TRBD1. The V gene's germline CDR1 is SEHNR and CDR2 FQNEAQ (reference sequence). The CDR3 runs 15 residues. J lost 4 bases, V lost 1 base, and 4 bases had no gene match. The CDR3, as DNA: TGTGCCAGCAGCTTAGGAGGGGACAGGGTCTATGGCTACACCTTC. Protein product: CASSLGGDRVYGYTF.

The chain joins TRBV6-5 to TRBJ2-7; TRBD2 is a possible D gene (5 bases). This CDR3 comprises 13 residues. CDR1 MNHEY and CDR2 SVGAGI come from the germline V gene. Deletions cut 6 bases from V and 7 bases from J, with 16 bases between. The DNA for the CDR3 is TGTGCCAGCAGGAGTCCGACCTCGGGGGAGCAGTACTTC. The encoded protein is CASRSPTSGEQYF.

This rearrangement joins TRBV7-9 to TRBJ2-3; tentatively, D is TRBD1 or TRBD2 (5 bases each). Deletions cut 3 bases from V and 1 base from J, with 11 bases between. This CDR3 has 15 amino acids. In germline, CDR1 is SEHNR, CDR2 FQNEAQ (reference sequence). The CDR3 DNA reads TGTGCCAGCAGCTTTGGGGGAGATGGCACAGATACGCAGTATTTT. It is translated as CASSFGGDGTDTQYF.

V is TRBV7-8 and J is TRBJ2-3; 11 bases line up with TRBD2. V shed 5 bases and J 2 bases; nucleotides not matched to a gene: 9. The CDR3 is made up of 17 amino acids. Germline V CDR1 and CDR2: SGHVS, FQNEAQ. The CDR3 DNA reads as TGTGCCAGCAGCGGTCTTAGCGGGAGGGGTCACACAGATACGCAGTATTTT. Translation gives CASSGLSGRGHTDTQYF.

V usage is TRBV30 and J usage is TRBJ1-2; 8 bases are shared with TRBD1. CDR1 and CDR2 from the germline V gene are GTSNPN and SVGIG (reference sequence). The CDR3 is made up of 14 amino acids. V trimming: 2 bases; J trimming: 7 bases; junction bases outside the gene matches: 9. The CDR3 DNA reads as TGTGCCTGGAGTCAGGGGCAGGGGGCGAGTGGCTACACCTTC. The encoded protein is CAWSQGQGASGYTF.

The chain is built from TRBV7-3 and TRBJ2-2; TRBD1 might be the D (6 bases). V lost 4 bases and J 6 bases, leaving 6 bases between the germline ends. Germline V gene sequence: CDR1 SGHTA, CDR2 FQGTGA. The CDR3 sequence is 12 residues long. CDR3 sequence: CASSSGAGELFF. Written as DNA, the CDR3 is TGTGCCAGCAGCTCAGGGGCCGGGGAGCTGTTTTTT.

The chain carries TRBV11-2 and TRBJ1-2; 8 bases are shared with TRBD1. The CDR3 covers 13 residues. With V trimmed by 9 bases and J by 2 bases, 5 bases remained unmatched. Germline CDR1 and CDR2: SGHAT and FQNNGV. The CDR3 DNA follows: TGTGCCAGTTCGACAGGGGACAACTATGGCTACACCTTC. Protein product: CASSTGDNYGYTF.

The rearrangement joins TRBV28 to TRBJ2-5, with D possibly matching TRBD1 (5 bases). Deletions cut 4 bases from V and 4 bases from J, with 16 bases between. The CDR3 runs 15 residues. CDR1 and CDR2 from the germline V gene are MDHEN and SYDVKM. For the CDR3, the DNA is TGTGCCAGCAGTTCACACACCCGACAGCCAGAGACCCAGTACTTC. Its translation: CASSSHTRQPETQYF. Full variable domain (remainder filled in from reference TRBV28 and TRBJ2-5): DVKVTQSSRYLVKRTGEKVFLECVQDMDHENMFWYRQDPGLGLRLIYFSYDVKMKEKGDIPEGYSVSREKKERFSLILESASTNQTSMYLCASSSHTRQPETQYFGPGTRLLVL.